This T cell receptor (beta chain) was captured by sequencing in a study of T-cell reconstitution after alpha-beta-depleted transplantation in children. CDR1 and CDR2 from the germline V gene are SQVTM and ANQGSEA. J lost 3 bases, V lost 1 base, and 8 bases had no gene match. The CDR3 runs to 16 residues. The authors prepared the TCRbeta library with unique molecular identifiers. A single record per CDR3 protein comes from TCRdb applying MiXCR to the PCR reads. This sample yields 420,000 or so distinct CDR3 sequences, of which about a tenth are seen a single time; 4.5% to 7% belongs to the top ten. This clonotype was recorded a few times.

The clonotype comes from a human donor who donated a stem cell graft to a child with acute myeloid leukemia. Here the sequenced sample was PBMCs from the stem cell graft donor, taken from the stem cell graft. This sequence joins TRBV29-1 and TRBJ2-1; TRBD2 matches at 8 bases. CDR3 DNA: TGCAGCGTTGAAGGTATTAGCGGGAAGGACTACAATGAGCAGTTCTTC. Translation: CSVEGISGKDYNEQFF.